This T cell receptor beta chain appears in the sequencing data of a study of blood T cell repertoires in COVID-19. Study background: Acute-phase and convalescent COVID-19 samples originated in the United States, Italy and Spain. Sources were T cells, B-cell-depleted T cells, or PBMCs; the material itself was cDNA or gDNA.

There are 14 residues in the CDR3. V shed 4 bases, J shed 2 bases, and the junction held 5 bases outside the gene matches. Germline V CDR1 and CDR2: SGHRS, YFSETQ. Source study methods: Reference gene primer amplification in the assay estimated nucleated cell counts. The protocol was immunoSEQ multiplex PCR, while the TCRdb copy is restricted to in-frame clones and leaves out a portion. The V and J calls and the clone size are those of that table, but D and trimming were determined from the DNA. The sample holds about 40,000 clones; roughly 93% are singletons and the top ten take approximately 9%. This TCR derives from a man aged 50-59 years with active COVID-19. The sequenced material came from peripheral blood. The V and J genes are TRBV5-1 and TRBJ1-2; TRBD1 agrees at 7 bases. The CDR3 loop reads CASSLPGQNYGYTF. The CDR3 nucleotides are TGCGCCAGCAGCCTCCCGGGACAGAACTATGGCTACACCTTC.